The source of this T cell receptor (beta chain) is a study of T-cell memory formation after mild COVID-19. Regarding the study as a whole: Pre-infection memory carried some responding clones, suggesting that cross-reactive memory joined. A second wave expanding day 15 to 37 was CD4+-biased; contracting clones were balanced.

CDR3 length: 15 residues. V shed 3 bases and J 4 bases; nucleotides not matched to a gene: 5. CDR1 and CDR2 (germline): SGHTA, FQGNSA. MiXCR was run by TCRdb on the 5' RACE reads, yielding one entry per CDR3 protein. There are some 280,000 distinct CDR3 sequences in the sample; roughly 15% occur only once, and roughly 25% lies in the top ten. This clonotype occurred a few times. Its antigen is as yet unknown. Input material: PBMCs or a T cell subset sorted from them (not recorded which). The receptor's source is a man between 18 and 29 years old who had mild COVID-19 (a few samples of this study predate the infection). Cell type and time point are not known. This chain links TRBV7-2 with TRBJ1-3; 8 bases are a match to TRBD1. CDR3 nucleotides: TGTGCCAGCAGCTTCGACAGGGGCTCAGGAAACACCATATATTTT. Its protein product is CASSFDRGSGNTIYF.